A single sample is the source of the 22 T cell receptor beta chains below, sequenced in a study of blood T cell repertoires in COVID-19. The table came from immunoSEQ multiplex PCR; TCRdb's copy has only in-frame clones and leaves some out. The repertoire has some 700,000 clones, about 87% of them found once; the top ten carry over 0.2%. Material for sequencing was peripheral blood. Source of these receptors: a woman aged 18-29 years with acute or convalescent COVID-19.

V and J are TRBV7-6 and TRBJ2-7; 9 bases align to TRBD1. The CDR3 consists of 14 residues. The germline gives CDR1 SGHVS, CDR2 FNYEAQ. Unmatched junction bases numbered 4, after V lost 3 bases and J lost 4 bases. The CDR3 bases are TGTGCCAGCAGCTTGGCCGGGACAGGGTACGAGCAGTACTTC. Protein sequence: CASSLAGTGYEQYF.

The rearrangement joins TRBV3-1 (or the pseudogene TRBV3-2) to TRBJ1-5; D may be TRBD1 (6 bases). CDR3 length equals 13 residues. V was pared by 5 bases and J by 7 bases, with 12 bases between. CDR1 and CDR2 from the germline V gene are LGHDT and YNNKEL (reference sequence). CDR3 sequence reads: CASSYTGNQPQHF. DNA for the CDR3: TGTGCCAGCAGCTACACAGGGAACCAGCCCCAGCATTTT.

The chain uses TRBV25-1 and TRBJ1-3; 11 nucleotides match TRBD1. The CDR3 covers 16 residues. J was trimmed by 3 bases and V by 2 bases; bases with no gene match: 3. Germline V gene lookup returns CDR1 MGHDK and CDR2 SYGVNS. CDR3 nucleotide sequence: TGTGCCAGCAGTGAAGGACAGGGGGCGGGTGGAAACACCATATATTTT. It is translated as CASSEGQGAGGNTIYF.

The genes are TRBV6-5 and TRBJ1-2; the D is unclear. Germline V gene data show CDR1 as MNHEY and CDR2 as SVGAGI. Trimming cost V 6 bases and J 0 bases, with 11 bases left between them. There are 14 residues in the CDR3. CDR3 in amino acids: CASSPIFPNYGYTF. Written as DNA, the CDR3 is TGTGCCAGCAGCCCAATTTTCCCTAACTATGGCTACACCTTC.

This clone was observed a few times. The chain has TRBV4-1 and TRBJ1-6; no reliable D call. This CDR3 has 15 amino acids. V lost 3 bases and J lost 6, with 12 bases in between. The germline V gene encodes CDR1 MGHRA and CDR2 YSYEKL. CDR3 coding DNA: TGCGCCAGCAGCCATGGCTCCTTTCCTAATTCACCCCTCCACTTT. Its translation: CASSHGSFPNSPLHF.

The V gene is TRBV5-4, the J gene TRBJ2-2, with D possibly TRBD2 on 6 matching bases. The V end was cut by 4 bases, the J end by 7 bases, with 14 bases between. The CDR3 covers 14 residues. Looked up from germline, CDR1 is SGHNT and CDR2 is YYREEE (reference sequence). The CDR3 DNA follows: TGTGCCAGCAGCCCATCATGGGGGGACGGGGAGCTGTTTTTT. This codes for CASSPSWGDGELFF.

V gene TRBV5-1 combines with J gene TRBJ1-3, with TRBD1 as a possible D gene (5 bases). Germline loops: CDR1 SGHRS, CDR2 YFSETQ. The CDR3 runs 14 residues. V dropped 4 bases and J dropped 2 bases, with 10 bases sitting between them. Here the CDR3 reads CASSRGEAGNTIYF. The CDR3 bases are TGCGCCAGCAGCAGGGGCGAAGCTGGAAACACCATATATTTT. Full variable domain (remainder filled in from reference TRBV5-1 and TRBJ1-3): KAGVTQTPRYLIKTRGQQVTLSCSPISGHRSVSWYQQTPGQGLQFLFEYFSETQRNKGNFPGRFSGRQFSNSRSEMNVSTLELGDSALYLCASSRGEAGNTIYFGEGSWLTVV.

This clone appeared once. This chain joins TRBV9 and TRBJ2-3, with D unclear. V was clipped by 0 bases and J by 6 bases, with 14 bases between them. Germline CDR1 SGDLS, CDR2 YYNGEE. This CDR3 is 15 amino acids long. The CDR3 DNA sequence: TGTGCCAGCAGCGTAGCTTGGGCTCCACGCGATACGCAGTATTTT. The encoded protein is CASSVAWAPRDTQYF.

This chain uses TRBV3-1 (or the pseudogene TRBV3-2) with TRBJ1-4, with 8 bases lining up with TRBD1. V shed 4 bases, J shed 0 bases, and the junction held 7 bases outside the gene matches. The length of the CDR3 is 17 residues. Germline V gene lookup returns CDR1 LGHDT and CDR2 YNNKEL (reference sequence). Here the CDR3 DNA reads TGTGCCAGCAGCCTCGGACAGGGAACCCCAACTAATGAAAAACTGTTTTTT. This sequence encodes CASSLGQGTPTNEKLFF.

The chain is built from TRBV7-2 and TRBJ2-1; TRBD2 matches 11 bases. Trimming at V came to 10 bases and at J to 2 bases, leaving 10 bases not matched to a gene. This CDR3 region has 16 residues. The germline CDR1 and CDR2 sequences are SGHTA and FQGNSA. The CDR3 DNA sequence: TGTGCCACCTCCGCGCCGGGACTAGCGGCCTACAATGAGCAGTTCTTC. This sequence encodes CATSAPGLAAYNEQFF. Full variable domain (outside the CDR3, taken from reference TRBV7-2 and TRBJ2-1): GAGVSQSPSNKVTEKGKDVELRCDPISGHTALYWYRQSLGQGLEFLIYFQGNSAPDKSGLPSDRFSAERTGGSVSTLTIQRTQQEDSAVYLCATSAPGLAAYNEQFFGPGTRLTVL.

V gene TRBV11-2 combines with J gene TRBJ1-2; TRBD1 matches at 9 bases. The junction had 3 bases not matched to a gene; V was cut back by 3 bases and J by 7 bases. In germline, CDR1 is SGHAT, CDR2 FQNNGV. This CDR3 comprises 13 residues. The CDR3 coding sequence is TGTGCCAGCAGCTTGAGGACAGGGGCTGGCTACACCTTC. It translates to CASSLRTGAGYTF.

The chain uses TRBV6-4 and TRBJ2-1; TRBD2 agrees at 7 bases. The CDR3 extends over 14 amino acids. Per germline, CDR1 MRHNA and CDR2 SNTAGT. Trimming cost V 4 bases and J 5 bases; bases outside gene matches: 5. CDR3 residues: CASSGGGRDNEQFF. The CDR3 DNA sequence: TGTGCCAGCAGTGGTGGAGGGAGGGACAATGAGCAGTTCTTC.

This sequence joins TRBV4-1 and TRBJ2-7, with 10 bases aligning to TRBD2. V shed 3 bases, J shed 6 bases, and the junction held 8 bases outside the gene matches. Per germline, CDR1 MGHRA and CDR2 YSYEKL. The CDR3 is 15 amino acids. CDR3 nucleotide sequence: TGCGCCAGCAGCCACCCCCCGGGACTAGCGCCCGAGCAGTACTTC. It is translated as CASSHPPGLAPEQYF.

The V call is TRBV7-7, the J call TRBJ2-7; 9 bases map to TRBD1. The CDR3 has 13 residues. Germline trimming cut 5 bases from V and 9 bases from J; bases unmatched to any gene: 8. Germline CDR1 reads SSHAT; CDR2 reads FNYEAQ (reference sequence). CDR3 in DNA: TGTGCCAGCAGCATAGACCCACAGGGGGCGCAGTACTTC. It encodes CASSIDPQGAQYF.

The gene calls are TRBV5-1 and TRBJ1-2; D not resolved. V gave up 0 bases and J gave up 4 bases, with 4 bases separating them. CDR3 length equals 12 residues. Germline assignment: CDR1 SGHRS and CDR2 YFSETQ. CDR3 amino acids: CASSLGGYGYTF. For the CDR3, the DNA is TGCGCCAGCAGCTTGGGAGGCTATGGCTACACCTTC.

The chain links TRBV9 to TRBJ1-6, with D hard to call. The V end was cut by 7 bases, the J end by 7 bases, with 18 bases between. This CDR3 has 15 amino acids. CDR1 and CDR2 (germline): SGDLS, YYNGEE. The DNA of the CDR3 is TGTGCCAGCGGCGGGCGGGTTGGGCCAAATTCACCCCTCCACTTT. It codes for CASGGRVGPNSPLHF.

V is TRBV6-4 and J is TRBJ1-6, with D unresolved. This CDR3 is built from 15 residues. Trimming stripped 0 bases from V and 9 bases from J, with 12 bases between. The germline V gene has CDR1 MRHNA and CDR2 SNTAGT. CDR3 residues: CASSDSQDRGSPLHF. DNA of the CDR3: TGTGCCAGCAGTGACTCTCAGGATCGGGGTTCACCCCTCCACTTT.

This chain joins TRBV7-9 and TRBJ1-2; D unresolved. The CDR3 extends over 15 amino acids. The V end was cut by 0 bases, the J end by 3 bases, with 11 bases between. Per the germline V gene, CDR1 is SEHNR and CDR2 is FQNEAQ (reference sequence). The CDR3 loop reads CASSLARGGDYGYTF. The CDR3, as DNA: TGTGCCAGCAGCTTAGCGCGGGGTGGGGACTATGGCTACACCTTC.

V is TRBV5-4 and J is TRBJ1-2, with 7 bases lining up with TRBD1. This CDR3 has 13 residues. The V gene's germline CDR1 is SGHNT and CDR2 YYREEE (reference sequence). J lost 4 bases, V lost 4 bases, and 4 bases had no gene match. Written as DNA, the CDR3 is TGTGCCAGCAGCACCCGGGACAGCTATGGCTACACCTTC. Amino acid sequence: CASSTRDSYGYTF. Full variable domain (rest looked up from reference TRBV5-4 and TRBJ1-2): ETGVTQSPTHLIKTRGQQVTLRCSSQSGHNTVSWYQQALGQGPQFIFQYYREEENGRGNFPPRFSGLQFPNYSSELNVNALELDDSALYLCASSTRDSYGYTFGSGTRLTVV.

The V gene is TRBV5-8, the J gene TRBJ1-2; 11 nucleotides match TRBD1. J was trimmed by 4 bases and V by 5 bases; bases with no gene match: 13. This CDR3 has 17 residues. The germline gives CDR1 SGHTS, CDR2 YDEGEE. The CDR3 bases are TGTGCCAGCAGGGCTACCGGGACAGGGGGTCGGGGCTATGGCTACACCTTC. Its translation is CASRATGTGGRGYGYTF.

The chain recombines TRBV7-9 with TRBJ1-4, with TRBD1 as a possible D gene (5 bases). Trimming removed 7 bases at V and 4 bases at J, with 25 bases between. The germline CDR1 and CDR2 sequences are SEHNR and FQNEAQ (reference sequence). The CDR3 covers 18 residues. In DNA, the CDR3 is TGTGCCAGCAACAACCAGGGAGAAGGGACTAGGGGTAATGAAAAACTGTTTTTT. Protein product: CASNNQGEGTRGNEKLFF. Full variable domain (remainder filled in from reference TRBV7-9 and TRBJ1-4): DTGVSQNPRHKITKRGQNVTFRCDPISEHNRLYWYRQTLGQGPEFLTYFQNEAQLEKSRLLSDRFSAERPKGSFSTLEIQRTEQGDSAMYLCASNNQGEGTRGNEKLFFGSGTQLSVL.

The chain is built from TRBV25-1 and TRBJ1-2, with TRBD1 matching over 10 bases. The CDR3 consists of 15 residues. Germline CDR1 and CDR2: MGHDK and SYGVNS. V shed 9 bases, J shed 0 bases, and the junction held 7 bases outside the gene matches. The CDR3: CASWTGGLTNYGYTF. The DNA for the CDR3 is TGTGCCAGTTGGACAGGGGGGCTCACTAACTATGGCTACACCTTC.